Sequencing of this T cell receptor beta chain was carried out in a study of blood T cell repertoires in COVID-19. Trimming shortened V by 9 bases and J by 3 bases, and 15 bases separated the two germline ends. Germline V lookup: CDR1 MDHEN, CDR2 SYDVKM. CDR3 length equals 15 residues. Libraries were prepared by immunoSEQ multiplex PCR; TCRdb keeps only in-frame clonotypes and omits some of them. Here the sample spans roughly 250,000 clones, around 82% being singletons. V gene TRBV28 combines with J gene TRBJ2-6, with D perhaps matching TRBD2 (6 bases). The TCR originated in a person aged 65 to 79 with COVID-19, enrolled during active disease. Material for sequencing was peripheral blood. CDR3 residues: CASEGRPFGANVLTF. The CDR3, as DNA: TGTGCCAGTGAAGGGAGGCCCTTTGGGGCCAACGTCCTGACTTTC.